This T cell receptor (beta chain) was sequenced for a study of blood T cell repertoires in COVID-19. Study-level background: Some COVID-19 samples were acute and others convalescent; all came from the United States, Italy and Spain.

As handled by the study authors: Nucleated cell counts were estimated from reference gene primer amplification. This table comes from immunoSEQ multiplex PCR, and its TCRdb copy is limited to in-frame clones, with some not included. That table is the source of V, J and clone size, and D and trimming were worked out from the DNA. The sample lists 150,000 or so clones, approximately 86% occurring once. This clone occurred a few times. The CDR3 covers 13 residues. In germline, CDR1 is GTSNPN, CDR2 SVGIG (reference sequence). The germline V and J ends were trimmed by 3 bases and 7 bases, with 13 bases remaining between them.

This chain uses TRBV30 with TRBJ1-5; a weak D match, TRBD1 (6 bases). The sample taken for sequencing was peripheral blood. This clonotype originated in a man aged 60 to 75 with acute or convalescent COVID-19. Here the CDR3 reads CAWSATRGQPQHF. As DNA, the CDR3 is TGTGCCTGGAGCGCTACCAGGGGACAGCCCCAGCATTTT. Full variable domain (outside the CDR3, taken from reference TRBV30 and TRBJ1-5): SQTIHQWPATLVQPVGSPLSLECTVEGTSNPNLYWYRQAAGRGLQLLFYSVGIGQISSEVPQNLSASRPQDRQFILSSKKLLLSDSGFYLCAWSATRGQPQHFGDGTRLSIL.